A selection of T cell receptor beta chains follows, all from one sample in a study of post-analysis software for immune sequencing data. TCRdb reprocessed the PCR reads with MiXCR, giving one entry per CDR3 protein. Of under 650,000 distinct CDR3 sequences detected, about 40% appear once; the ten largest clones hold under 2%. The sample was blood. These receptors all come from a girl between 10 and 17 years old with multiple sclerosis. CDR3s include the opening cysteine and the closing phenylalanine or tryptophan. Each record gives: J gene, clone size, V gene, D gene, CDR3 DNA, CDR3 protein. A D gene is named only where the DNA matches it firmly. Where a row states a size, it is once, few, many or the class of an expanded clone; other rows omit it.

>TRBJ2-3|NA|TRBV7-9|NA
TGTGCCAGCACCCCCGGATCGAATTATGGTACGCAGTATTTT
CASTPGSNYGTQYF
>TRBJ2-4|NA|TRBV7-2|NA
TGTGCCAGCAGCTTAGTTCTGTGGGAGCAGTACTTC
CASSLVLWEQYF
>TRBJ2-3|NA|TRBV7-2|NA
TGTGCCAGCAGCTTAGCGGGGGATACGCGGTATTTT
CASSLAGDTRYF
>TRBJ2-2|NA|TRBV12-3/TRBV12-4|NA
TGTGCCAGCAGTTTATCAGGGGGGGAGCTGTTTTTT
CASSLSGGELFF
>TRBJ2-7|NA|TRBV12-3/TRBV12-4|NA
TGTGCCACTGGGGCTAGCGGGACAGGAGAGCAGTACTTC
CATGASGTGEQYF
>TRBJ2-1|NA|TRBV30|NA
TGTGCCTGGAGTTGGACGGGCAACAATGAGCAGTTCTTC
CAWSWTGNNEQFF
>TRBJ2-5|NA|TRBV29-1|NA
TGCAGCGTTGGCCCCGCGCTTAGGGGGGAGCAGTACTTC
CSVGPALRGEQYF
>TRBJ2-5|NA|TRBV20-1|TRBD1
TGCAGTGCTCCCTCCCGGGACAGGGCAACGGAGACCCAGTACTTC
CSAPSRDRATETQYF
>TRBJ1-2|few|TRBV7-9|NA
TGTGCCAGCAGCTTAGCGCTGCTGGGGGGCTACACCTTC
CASSLALLGGYTF
>TRBJ2-3|few|TRBV24-1|TRBD2
TGTGCCACCAGTGATGCTAGCGGGGGTACCGCCTCGCAGTATTTT
CATSDASGGTASQYF
>TRBJ1-5|NA|TRBV7-9|TRBD1
TGTGCCAGCAGCTTAGGGACAGGGGGCCACAATCAGCCCCAGCATTTT
CASSLGTGGHNQPQHF
>TRBJ1-2|NA|TRBV29-1|TRBD1
TGCAGCGTTGAACAGGGACAGATGTATGGCTACACCTTC
CSVEQGQMYGYTF
>TRBJ2-7|NA|TRBV10-3|TRBD2
TGTGCCATCAGTGAGGTTGGCGGGGGGGACGCTGAGCAGTACTTC
CAISEVGGGDAEQYF
>TRBJ2-1|NA|TRBV5-1|TRBD1
TGCGCCAGCAGCTTGGTACCTCCAGGGGGTTTCTCCTACAATGAGCAGTTCTTC
CASSLVPPGGFSYNEQFF
>TRBJ2-3|NA|TRBV21-1|NA
TGTGCCAGCAGCAATTGGGGACAGGGAGAACATACGCAGTATTTT
CASSNWGQGEHTQYF
>TRBJ2-5|few|TRBV12-3/TRBV12-4|NA
TGTGCCAGCAGTTTCACAGGGAGCCAAGAGACCCAGTACTTC
CASSFTGSQETQYF
>TRBJ2-7|few|TRBV20-1|TRBD2
TGCAGTGCTAGGGGGACTAGCGGGGATTACGAGCAGTACTTC
CSARGTSGDYEQYF
>TRBJ1-2|few|TRBV7-2|NA
TGTGCCAGCAGAAATAGGGGCTATGGCTACACCTTC
CASRNRGYGYTF
>TRBJ2-3|few|TRBV6-5|NA
TGTGCCAGCAGTTCCCCCAGAGGCACAGATACGCAGTATTTT
CASSSPRGTDTQYF
>TRBJ2-7|many|TRBV28|NA
TGTGCCAGCAGTCTACTCCAGGGTTACGAGCAGTACTTC
CASSLLQGYEQYF
>TRBJ2-3|few|TRBV6-6|NA
TGTGCCAGCAGTCGCGGACAGAGCACAGATACGCAGTATTTT
CASSRGQSTDTQYF
>TRBJ2-3|NA|TRBV10-3|NA
TGTGCCATCGGAAGAACGGCTGGCACAGATACGCAGTATTTT
CAIGRTAGTDTQYF
>TRBJ2-7|NA|TRBV5-1|NA
TGCGCCAGCAGCTTGGTAGGAAATAGCTACTACGAGCAGTACTTC
CASSLVGNSYYEQYF
>TRBJ2-3|few|TRBV7-7|NA
TGTGCCAGCAGCTCCGGGACGGGGCCCACAGATACGCAGTATTTT
CASSSGTGPTDTQYF
>TRBJ1-1|few|TRBV5-1|NA
TGCGCCAGAAATCTTCAGGGCACCAATGAAGCTTTCTTT
CARNLQGTNEAFF
>TRBJ2-5|NA|TRBV5-1|NA
TGCGCCAGCAGCACGAGGGCCCTCGGAGAGACCCAGTACTTC
CASSTRALGETQYF
>TRBJ2-4|once|TRBV5-1|NA
TGCGCCAGCAGCTTGTCAGGGGCAAGCCAAGACACCCAGTACTTC
CASSLSGASQDTQYF
>TRBJ2-1|once|TRBV4-2|TRBD2
TGTGCCAGCAGCCAAACTAGCGGGCCTACCTACAATGAGCAGTTCTTC
CASSQTSGPTYNEQFF
>TRBJ1-2|once|TRBV5-1|TRBD1
TGCGCCAGCAGCGGGACAGGGCCCTACACCTTC
CASSGTGPYTF
>TRBJ2-3|NA|TRBV24-1|NA
TGTGCCACCAGTGAGCCGCCAGGAGGGGGAGGTACAGATACGCAGTATTTT
CATSEPPGGGGTDTQYF
>TRBJ2-5|NA|TRBV5-1|TRBD2
TGCGCCAGCAGCCCGGACCGGGACTACGGGGAGACCCAGTACTTC
CASSPDRDYGETQYF
>TRBJ1-2|NA|TRBV2|TRBD1
TGTGCCAGCACCGGACAGGGGGCGTCAGGTGGCTACACCTTC
CASTGQGASGGYTF
>TRBJ1-2|few|TRBV9|TRBD1
TGTGCCAGCAGCCCAGGGGGGGACCAATATGGCTACACCTTC
CASSPGGDQYGYTF
>TRBJ2-5|NA|TRBV5-1|TRBD1
TGCGCCAGCAGCCGGGGACAGAAAGAGACCCAGTACTTC
CASSRGQKETQYF
>TRBJ1-1|NA|TRBV5-1|TRBD1
TGCGCCAGCAAACTAGGGACCGGGACAGGGGGCGTGGGAACTGAAGCTTTCTTT
CASKLGTGTGGVGTEAFF